Detailed here is one TCR beta chain. This clonotype was observed at least ten times. Its antigen is currently not known. Base qualities are not recorded, but no much larger clone differs from it by a single base. The library was built by means of PCR. Sequencer: Illumina HiSeq 2500. TCR library preparation used molecular barcoding, with unique molecular identifiers applied to normalize quantification of the TCRbeta repertoire. The public reads were quality trimmed at Q25 with fastp and then assembled into clones with MiXCR by TCRdb, keeping productive beta chains. Rows are unified per CDR3 protein, each entry keeping the most common DNA and genes. Counted in this sample were nearly 250,000 distinct CDR3 sequences; just under 8.5% of them appeared once. The ten most abundant clones make up roughly 5.8% of the sample. The sample is drawn from a study of T-cell reconstitution after alpha-beta-depleted transplantation in children (dated by TCRdb to between 2015 and 2016). Describing the broader study: The study quantitatively tracked T-cell immune reconstitution after TCRalphabeta/CD19-depleted allogeneic hematopoietic cell transplantation in children using TCR repertoire profiling.

According to the germline V gene, CDR1 reads SGHAT and CDR2 reads FQNNGV. Trimming removed 5 bases from V and 10 bases from J; the gene matches leave 9 bases unexplained. From cysteine to phenylalanine, the CDR3 is 14 amino acids long. Of all the DNA, just the CDR3 is kept, 42 bases in frame from base 1. Points the paper makes about the study in general: Apparently early alphabetaT-cell count recovery about two months after transplant reportedly relied on only several hundred rapidly expanded clones derived from non-depleted graft cells. In some patients, high TCRbeta diversity at day 60 was attributed to recipient T cells and intrathymic progenitors that had survived conditioning. Hyperexpanded clone frequencies declined over subsequent months; after one year, T-cell counts and TCRbeta diversity were mostly attributed to newly produced T cells.

What the treatment or condition label conveys for this sample: allogeneic hematopoietic cell transplantation with graft depleted of TCRalphabeta T cells and CD19 B cells. Transplant recipients were children who received TCRalphabeta/CD19-depleted allogeneic hematopoietic cell grafts. Here the chain combines TRBV11-2 and TRBJ2-2; 8 central bases correspond to TRBD2. The sequence derives from a male patient aged 10 to 17 who had a stem cell transplant for acute lymphoblastic leukemia, so the T cells may come from the graft donor. The starting material was PBMCs, mostly from graft donor cells, obtained 180 days after TCRalphabeta/CD19-depleted stem cell transplant. The CDR3 has the sequence CASSVAVSGVELFF. The sequence in DNA is TGTGCCAGCAGCGTAGCGGTTAGCGGGGTGGAGCTGTTTTTT.